The following is a T cell receptor beta chain sequence with its context. This entry comes from a study of blood T cell repertoires in COVID-19. Study overall: Collection of acute and convalescent COVID-19 samples took place in the United States, Italy and Spain. In each case, the material was cDNA or gDNA derived from T cells, B-cell-depleted T cells, or PBMCs.

Trimming stripped 3 bases from V and 0 bases from J, with 3 bases between. The CDR3 is made up of 12 amino acids. The V gene's germline CDR1 is GTSNPN and CDR2 SVGIG (reference sequence). Original processing notes: Amplification of reference gene primers was used by the study to estimate nucleated cell counts. The protocol was immunoSEQ multiplex PCR, while the TCRdb copy is restricted to in-frame clones and leaves out a portion. V, J and clone size are taken as reported in that table, and D and trimming were inferred from the DNA itself. The sample lists 150,000 or so clones, roughly 78% occurring once.

The sample consisted of peripheral blood. The chain combines TRBV30 with TRBJ1-3; no clear D. This clonotype was obtained from a human donor with acute or convalescent COVID-19. The donor label of this sample is uncertain. In nucleotides, the CDR3 is TGTGCCTGGAGGTACTCTGGAAACACCATATATTTT. Amino acids: CAWRYSGNTIYF.